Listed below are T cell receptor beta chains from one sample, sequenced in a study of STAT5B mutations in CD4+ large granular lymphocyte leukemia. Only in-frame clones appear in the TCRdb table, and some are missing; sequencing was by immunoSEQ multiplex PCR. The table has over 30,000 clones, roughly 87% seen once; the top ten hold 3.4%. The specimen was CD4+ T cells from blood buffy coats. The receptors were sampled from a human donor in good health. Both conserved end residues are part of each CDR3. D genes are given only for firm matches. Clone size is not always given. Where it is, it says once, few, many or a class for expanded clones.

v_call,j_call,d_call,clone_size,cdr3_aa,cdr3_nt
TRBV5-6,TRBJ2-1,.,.,CASSLGTPDGEQFF,TGTGCCAGCAGCTTGGGGACTCCCGACGGTGAGCAGTTCTTC
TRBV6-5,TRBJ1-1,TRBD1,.,CASSYSTGGYTEAFF,TGTGCCAGCAGTTACTCGACAGGGGGCTACACTGAAGCTTTCTTT
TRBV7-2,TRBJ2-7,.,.,CASSFLSGYEQYF,TGTGCCAGCAGCTTCCTTAGCGGTTACGAGCAGTACTTC
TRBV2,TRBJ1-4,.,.,CASSSPGQHNEKLFF,TGTGCCAGCAGTTCCCCCGGACAGCATAATGAAAAACTGTTTTTT
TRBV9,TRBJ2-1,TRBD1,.,CASSPRGQANNEQFF,TGTGCCAGCAGCCCCCGGGGACAGGCCAACAATGAGCAGTTCTTC
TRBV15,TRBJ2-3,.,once,CATSRGRDRASTDTQYF,TGTGCCACCAGCAGAGGGAGGGATCGGGCTAGCACAGATACGCAGTATTTT
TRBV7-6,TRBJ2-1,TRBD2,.,CASSSTSGGYNEQFF,TGTGCCAGCAGCTCGACTAGCGGGGGTTACAATGAGCAGTTCTTC
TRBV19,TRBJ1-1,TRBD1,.,CATRDSAMNTEAFF,TGTGCCACCCGGGACAGTGCCATGAACACTGAAGCTTTCTTT
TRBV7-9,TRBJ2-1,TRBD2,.,CASSLLGVAGGKNEQFF,TGTGCCAGCAGCTTACTTGGAGTAGCGGGAGGAAAAAATGAGCAGTTCTTC
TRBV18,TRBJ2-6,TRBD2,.,CASSPPMASGLLSGANVLTF,TGTGCCAGCTCACCACCGATGGCTAGCGGTCTACTCTCTGGGGCCAACGTCCTGACTTTC
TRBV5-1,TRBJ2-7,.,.,CASSRDTTTYEQYF,TGCGCCAGCAGCAGAGACACTACGACCTACGAGCAGTACTTC
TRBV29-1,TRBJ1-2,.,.,CSATNGVGYTF,TGCAGCGCGACAAATGGTGTGGGCTACACCTTC
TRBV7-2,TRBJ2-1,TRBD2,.,CASSLAGTSSYNEQFF,TGTGCCAGCAGCTTGGCCGGGACTAGCTCCTACAATGAGCAGTTCTTC
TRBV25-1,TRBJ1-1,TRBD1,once,CASSETGGHTEAFF,TGTGCCAGCAGTGAAACAGGGGGGCACACTGAAGCTTTCTTT
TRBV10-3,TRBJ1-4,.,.,CAISGGRGKNEKLFF,TGTGCCATCAGCGGTGGACGGGGGAAAAATGAAAAACTGTTTTTT
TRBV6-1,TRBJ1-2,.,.,CASSEARVYGYTF,TGTGCCAGCAGTGAAGCGCGTGTCTATGGCTACACCTTC
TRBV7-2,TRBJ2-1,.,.,CASSLASGYNEQFF,TGTGCCAGCAGCTTAGCTTCGGGGTACAATGAGCAGTTCTTC
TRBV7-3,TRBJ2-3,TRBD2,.,CASSLGLAETDTQYF,TGTGCCAGCAGCTTAGGGCTAGCGGAAACAGATACGCAGTATTTT
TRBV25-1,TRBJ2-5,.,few,CASSVTGSRETQYF,TGTGCCAGCAGTGTCACCGGGAGCCGAGAGACCCAGTACTTC
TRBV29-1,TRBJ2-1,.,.,CSVKKPGVPYNEQFF,TGCAGCGTTAAGAAACCAGGGGTGCCCTACAATGAGCAGTTCTTC
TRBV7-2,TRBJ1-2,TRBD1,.,CASSPDRGGYGYTF,TGTGCCAGCAGCCCCGACAGGGGAGGCTATGGCTACACCTTC
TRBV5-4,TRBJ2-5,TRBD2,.,CASSRGAGGPVETQYF,TGTGCCAGCAGCCGGGGTGCGGGAGGGCCGGTAGAGACCCAGTACTTC
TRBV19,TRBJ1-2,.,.,CASSITTGANYGYTF,TGTGCCAGTAGTATCACTACAGGAGCTAACTATGGCTACACCTTC
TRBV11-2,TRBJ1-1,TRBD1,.,CASSSGGWTEAFF,TGTGCCAGCAGCTCAGGGGGCTGGACTGAAGCTTTCTTT
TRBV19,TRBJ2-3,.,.,CASSPGWGISTDTQYF,TGTGCCAGTAGTCCCGGCTGGGGGATAAGCACAGATACGCAGTATTTT
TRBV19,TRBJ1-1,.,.,CASSIEGRLRTPNTEAFF,TGTGCCAGTAGTATAGAGGGCAGGCTGAGAACCCCGAACACTGAAGCTTTCTTT
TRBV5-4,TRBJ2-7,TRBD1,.,CASSLAGTGLREQYF,TGTGCCAGCAGCTTGGCCGGGACAGGGCTGAGGGAGCAGTACTTC
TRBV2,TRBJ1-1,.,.,CASSFQLNTEAFF,TGTGCCAGCAGTTTTCAGCTGAACACTGAAGCTTTCTTT
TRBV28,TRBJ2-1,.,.,CASTLVSDHSYNEQFF,TGTGCCAGCACCCTCGTTTCGGACCACTCCTACAATGAGCAGTTCTTC
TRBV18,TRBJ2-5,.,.,CASSPRDRGIVTQYF,TGTGCCAGCTCACCCCGGGACCGGGGCATTGTGACCCAGTACTTC
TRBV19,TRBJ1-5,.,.,CASSKGSLWGNQPQHF,TGTGCCAGTAGTAAAGGGTCCCTATGGGGCAATCAGCCCCAGCATTTT
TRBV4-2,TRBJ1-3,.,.,CASSQGPGDFSGNTIYF,TGTGCCAGCAGCCAAGGGCCGGGGGACTTCTCTGGAAACACCATATATTTT
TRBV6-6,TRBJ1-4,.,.,CASSAFMGGEKLFF,TGTGCCAGCAGTGCATTCATGGGAGGAGAAAAACTGTTTTTT
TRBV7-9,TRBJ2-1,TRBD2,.,CASSLERSAGGREQFF,TGTGCCAGCAGCTTAGAGAGATCGGCGGGAGGGCGAGAGCAGTTCTTC
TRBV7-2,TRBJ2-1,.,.,CASSPGWGNEQFF,TGTGCCAGCAGCCCAGGGTGGGGTAATGAGCAGTTCTTC
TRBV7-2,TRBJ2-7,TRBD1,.,CASSSRQGSRFYEQYF,TGTGCCAGCAGCTCTAGACAGGGGTCACGCTTCTACGAGCAGTACTTC
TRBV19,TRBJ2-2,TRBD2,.,CASSSSGSTGELFF,TGTGCCAGTAGCAGTAGCGGGTCCACCGGGGAGCTGTTTTTT
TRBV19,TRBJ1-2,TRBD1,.,CASSLGDREGIYTF,TGTGCCAGTAGTCTAGGCGACAGGGAAGGTATCTACACCTTC
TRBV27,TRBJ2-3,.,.,CASSSVYTDTQYF,TGTGCCAGCAGCTCTGTATACACAGATACGCAGTATTTT
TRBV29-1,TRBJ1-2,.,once,CSVEEGIMGYGYTF,TGCAGCGTTGAAGAGGGGATCATGGGATATGGCTACACCTTC
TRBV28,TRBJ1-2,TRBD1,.,CASSSGTAHGYTF,TGTGCCAGCAGCTCCGGGACAGCCCATGGCTACACCTTC
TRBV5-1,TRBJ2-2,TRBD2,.,CASSFPLAGVTGELFF,TGCGCCAGCAGCTTCCCACTAGCGGGAGTTACCGGGGAGCTGTTTTTT
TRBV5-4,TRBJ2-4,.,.,CASSLGVGIQYF,TGTGCCAGCAGCTTAGGGGTAGGCATTCAGTACTTC
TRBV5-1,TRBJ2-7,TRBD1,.,CASSLWGQGAAYEQYF,TGCGCCAGCAGCTTGTGGGGACAGGGGGCGGCATACGAGCAGTACTTC
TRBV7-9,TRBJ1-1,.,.,CASSLEANTEAFF,TGTGCCAGCAGCTTAGAGGCAAACACTGAAGCTTTCTTT
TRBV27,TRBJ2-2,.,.,CASKPGAITGELFF,TGTGCCAGCAAGCCCGGGGCGATCACCGGGGAGCTGTTTTTT
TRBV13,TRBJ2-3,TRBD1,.,CASSIGQGRPDTQYF,TGTGCCAGCAGCATCGGACAGGGGAGGCCAGATACGCAGTATTTT
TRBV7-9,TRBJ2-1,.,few,CASSLDWGNEQFF,TGTGCCAGCAGCCTAGACTGGGGGAATGAGCAGTTCTTC
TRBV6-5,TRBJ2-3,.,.,CASSYGSASSTDTQYF,TGTGCCAGCAGTTACGGCTCCGCATCTAGCACAGATACGCAGTATTTT
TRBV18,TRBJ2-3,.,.,CASSPVYQGGADTQYF,TGTGCCAGCTCACCAGTTTATCAGGGGGGCGCAGATACGCAGTATTTT
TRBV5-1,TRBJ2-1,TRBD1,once,CASSPTDRENNEQFF,TGCGCCAGCAGCCCTACGGACAGGGAAAACAATGAGCAGTTCTTC
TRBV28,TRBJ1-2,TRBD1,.,CASKGQTYHYGYTF,TGTGCCAGCAAGGGACAGACTTATCACTATGGCTACACCTTC
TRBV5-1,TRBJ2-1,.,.,CASSASVSREEQFF,TGCGCCAGCAGTGCTTCGGTTTCTCGGGAGGAGCAGTTCTTC
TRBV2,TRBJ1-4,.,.,CASSEAAEKLFF,TGTGCCAGCAGTGAAGCTGCTGAAAAACTGTTTTTT
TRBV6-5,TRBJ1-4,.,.,CASSYRGRNEKLFF,TGTGCCAGCAGTTACCGGGGACGAAATGAAAAACTGTTTTTT
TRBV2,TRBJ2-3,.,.,CASSPQGTSTDTQYF,TGTGCCAGCAGTCCACAGGGGACTAGCACAGATACGCAGTATTTT
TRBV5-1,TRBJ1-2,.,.,CASSRTNYGYTF,TGCGCCAGCAGCCGTACTAACTATGGCTACACCTTC
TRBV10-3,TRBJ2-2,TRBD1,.,CAIRPKSGGADGELFF,TGTGCCATCAGACCCAAATCAGGGGGCGCGGACGGGGAGCTGTTTTTT
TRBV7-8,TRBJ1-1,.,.,CASSQPTGLDRGTEAFF,TGTGCCAGCAGCCAACCCACAGGGCTGGATCGGGGCACTGAAGCTTTCTTT